This T cell receptor beta chain was observed in a study of regulatory T cells in long-lasting Graves disease. Time point denoted: newly diagnosed GD, antithyroid drugs for less than 3 months. PBMC-derived RNA was used for the TCR library. This clonotype was seen a handful of times. Construction of TCR beta libraries relied on iRepertoire HTBI primers and on Arm-PCR targeting CDR3 regions. From the multiplex PCR reads, TCRdb called clonotypes with MiXCR, one entry per CDR3 protein. The table includes 450,000 to 500,000 distinct CDR3 sequences, roughly 17% detected once. Germline values: CDR1 SGHTA, CDR2 FQGNSA. CDR3 length equals 21 residues. Trimming took 6 bases from V and 0 from J; bases not matched to a gene: 18. These data were likewise used in another study, on T cells in Graves' hyperthyroidism and ophthalmopathy.

Source: peripheral blood mononuclear cells (PBMCs), taken at new diagnosis, from a patient treated with antithyroid drugs. This TCR was recovered from a man between 40 and 49 years old with Graves disease. The chain links TRBV7-2 to TRBJ2-7; TRBD2 aligns across 15 bases. The CDR3 coding sequence is TGTGCCAGCAGTCGGACTAGCGGGAGGGTCGGGAGATCTCCATACTCCTACGAGCAGTACTTC. Its translation is CASSRTSGRVGRSPYSYEQYF. Drawing the rest from reference TRBV7-2 and TRBJ2-7, the complete variable domain is GAGVSQSPSNKVTEKGKDVELRCDPISGHTALYWYRQSLGQGLEFLIYFQGNSAPDKSGLPSDRFSAERTGGSVSTLTIQRTQQEDSAVYLCASSRTSGRVGRSPYSYEQYFGPGTRLTVT.